Listed below are T cell receptor beta chains from one sample, sequenced in a study of radiation and T cells in renal cell carcinoma. Sequencing used immunoSEQ multiplex PCR; TCRdb keeps in-frame clones, though not all of them. This sample has roughly 100,000 clones, with about 88% found just once. Source: blood, taken from a patient whose treatment included radiotherapy and nephrectomy. These receptors originate from a man aged 45-60 years with renal cell carcinoma. CDR3s include the opening cysteine and the closing phenylalanine or tryptophan. The order of the fields is D gene, J gene, clone size, V gene, CDR3 protein, CDR3 DNA. D genes are given only for firm matches. Part of the rows lack a size; the others show once, few, many or a class for expanded clones.

d_call: TRBD2; j_call: TRBJ2-1; clone_size: once; v_call: TRBV6-6; cdr3_aa: CASRVLERGGYNEQFF; cdr3_nt: TGTGCCAGCAGGGTCCTAGAGCGGGGGGGTTACAATGAGCAGTTCTTC
d_call: -; j_call: TRBJ2-2; clone_size: -; v_call: TRBV14; cdr3_aa: CASSRITSGPAGELFF; cdr3_nt: TGTGCCAGCAGCCGAATAACGTCCGGGCCCGCGGGGGAGCTGTTTTTT
d_call: -; j_call: TRBJ1-3; clone_size: few; v_call: TRBV2; cdr3_aa: CASSVYRAGNTIYF; cdr3_nt: TGTGCCAGCAGTGTCTACAGAGCCGGAAACACCATATATTTT
d_call: TRBD1; j_call: TRBJ1-6; clone_size: -; v_call: TRBV7-2; cdr3_aa: CASSARDRDSPLHF; cdr3_nt: TGTGCCAGCAGCGCCCGGGACAGAGATTCACCCCTCCACTTT
d_call: -; j_call: TRBJ1-3; clone_size: -; v_call: TRBV5-1; cdr3_aa: CASSLVASKQAKASGNTIYF; cdr3_nt: TGCGCCAGCAGCTTGGTCGCCTCAAAACAGGCCAAGGCCTCTGGAAACACCATATATTTT
d_call: -; j_call: TRBJ1-2; clone_size: once; v_call: TRBV9; cdr3_aa: CASSVRAGGDYGYTF; cdr3_nt: TGTGCCAGCAGCGTTCGGGCGGGGGGCGACTATGGCTACACCTTC
d_call: TRBD1; j_call: TRBJ1-3; clone_size: few; v_call: TRBV18; cdr3_aa: CASSQDRSSSGNTIYF; cdr3_nt: TGTGCCAGCTCACAGGACAGGTCCTCCTCTGGAAACACCATATATTTT
d_call: -; j_call: TRBJ2-7; clone_size: -; v_call: TRBV5-5; cdr3_aa: CASSVGPVSGEQYF; cdr3_nt: TGTGCCAGCAGCGTGGGACCAGTGAGCGGCGAGCAGTACTTC
d_call: -; j_call: TRBJ2-7; clone_size: -; v_call: TRBV6-5; cdr3_aa: CASGTHLNEQYF; cdr3_nt: TGTGCCAGCGGTACACATCTAAACGAGCAGTACTTC
d_call: -; j_call: TRBJ2-7; clone_size: -; v_call: TRBV27; cdr3_aa: CASSETTAYEQYF; cdr3_nt: TGTGCCAGCAGTGAGACGACCGCGTACGAGCAGTACTTC
d_call: -; j_call: TRBJ2-7; clone_size: -; v_call: TRBV11-3; cdr3_aa: CASSRQSRSYEQYF; cdr3_nt: TGTGCCAGCAGCAGACAGAGCCGATCCTACGAGCAGTACTTC
d_call: -; j_call: TRBJ2-7; clone_size: -; v_call: TRBV29-1; cdr3_aa: CSVADSSYEQYF; cdr3_nt: TGCAGCGTAGCCGACAGCTCCTACGAGCAGTACTTC
d_call: -; j_call: TRBJ2-7; clone_size: -; v_call: TRBV6-1; cdr3_aa: CASSSGRGVYEQYF; cdr3_nt: TGTGCCAGCAGTTCAGGGAGGGGGGTATACGAGCAGTACTTC
d_call: -; j_call: TRBJ1-2; clone_size: -; v_call: TRBV11-2; cdr3_aa: CASSLTGPSLYGYTF; cdr3_nt: TGTGCCAGCAGCTTGACAGGACCATCTCTATATGGCTACACCTTC
d_call: TRBD2; j_call: TRBJ2-5; clone_size: once; v_call: TRBV4-1; cdr3_aa: CASSQYPTGLAGGGETQYF; cdr3_nt: TGCGCCAGCAGCCAATACCCCACGGGACTAGCGGGAGGTGGGGAGACCCAGTACTTC
d_call: -; j_call: TRBJ2-3; clone_size: -; v_call: TRBV21-1; cdr3_aa: CASSKPTSDRTDTQYF; cdr3_nt: TGTGCCAGCAGCAAACCGACTAGCGATAGGACAGATACGCAGTATTTT
d_call: TRBD2; j_call: TRBJ2-1; clone_size: few; v_call: TRBV5-4; cdr3_aa: CASSLDPGTTPYNEQFF; cdr3_nt: TGTGCCAGCAGCTTGGACCCCGGGACTACCCCTTACAATGAGCAGTTCTTC
d_call: -; j_call: TRBJ1-1; clone_size: few; v_call: TRBV18; cdr3_aa: CASSLDRARKEAFF; cdr3_nt: TGTGCCAGCTCACTCGATCGGGCCCGAAAAGAGGCTTTCTTT
d_call: TRBD1; j_call: TRBJ1-2; clone_size: -; v_call: TRBV28; cdr3_aa: CASRTGTGGNYGYTF; cdr3_nt: TGTGCCAGCAGGACCGGGACAGGGGGGAACTATGGCTACACCTTC
d_call: -; j_call: TRBJ2-7; clone_size: -; v_call: TRBV4-3; cdr3_aa: CASSRARGWSYEQYF; cdr3_nt: TGCGCCAGCAGTCGCGCGAGGGGGTGGTCCTACGAGCAGTACTTC
d_call: -; j_call: TRBJ2-7; clone_size: -; v_call: TRBV7-2; cdr3_aa: CASSSSGTYEQYF; cdr3_nt: TGTGCCAGCAGCTCGAGCGGAACCTACGAGCAGTACTTC
d_call: -; j_call: TRBJ2-6; clone_size: -; v_call: TRBV4-3; cdr3_aa: CASSQVFEHSGANVLTF; cdr3_nt: TGCGCCAGCAGCCAAGTATTCGAGCACTCTGGGGCCAACGTCCTGACTTTC
d_call: TRBD1; j_call: TRBJ2-5; clone_size: -; v_call: TRBV2; cdr3_aa: CASSARGQGGETQYF; cdr3_nt: TGTGCCAGCAGTGCCCGTGGACAGGGTGGGGAGACCCAGTACTTC
d_call: -; j_call: TRBJ1-4; clone_size: -; v_call: TRBV18; cdr3_aa: CASSELGEKLFF; cdr3_nt: TGTGCCAGCTCGGAGTTAGGCGAAAAACTGTTTTTT
d_call: TRBD2; j_call: TRBJ2-5; clone_size: -; v_call: TRBV7-2; cdr3_aa: CASSLRLAGGPTQETQYF; cdr3_nt: TGTGCCAGCAGCTTAAGGCTAGCGGGGGGGCCCACTCAAGAGACCCAGTACTTC
d_call: TRBD2; j_call: TRBJ2-7; clone_size: -; v_call: TRBV7-8; cdr3_aa: CASSPSGGTGEQYF; cdr3_nt: TGTGCCAGCAGCCCCAGCGGGGGTACAGGTGAGCAGTACTTC
d_call: -; j_call: TRBJ2-1; clone_size: -; v_call: TRBV27; cdr3_aa: CASSIDTSSYNEQFF; cdr3_nt: TGTGCCAGCAGTATCGACACAAGCTCCTACAATGAGCAGTTCTTC
d_call: -; j_call: TRBJ2-7; clone_size: -; v_call: TRBV6-5; cdr3_aa: CASSSRSPEEQYF; cdr3_nt: TGTGCCAGCAGTTCTCGCTCCCCAGAAGAGCAGTACTTC
d_call: TRBD1; j_call: TRBJ1-2; clone_size: -; v_call: TRBV9; cdr3_aa: CASSQRQGDSDGYTF; cdr3_nt: TGTGCCAGCAGCCAAAGACAGGGGGATTCGGACGGCTACACCTTC
d_call: -; j_call: TRBJ1-6; clone_size: -; v_call: TRBV7-9; cdr3_aa: CASSSLHNSPLHF; cdr3_nt: TGTGCCAGCAGCTCCCTCCATAATTCACCCCTCCACTTT
d_call: -; j_call: TRBJ1-1; clone_size: -; v_call: TRBV11-2; cdr3_aa: CASAWGASEAFF; cdr3_nt: TGTGCCAGCGCTTGGGGGGCATCGGAAGCTTTCTTT
d_call: -; j_call: TRBJ2-7; clone_size: few; v_call: TRBV6-1; cdr3_aa: CASSEVGYEQYF; cdr3_nt: TGTGCCAGCAGTGAAGTAGGCTACGAGCAGTACTTC
d_call: -; j_call: TRBJ2-2; clone_size: -; v_call: TRBV18; cdr3_aa: CASSPQSGTNTGELFF; cdr3_nt: TGTGCCAGCTCACCACAATCTGGGACGAACACCGGGGAGCTGTTTTTT
d_call: -; j_call: TRBJ2-5; clone_size: -; v_call: TRBV2; cdr3_aa: CASSVSRGPQETQYF; cdr3_nt: TGTGCCAGCAGTGTATCGCGGGGGCCCCAAGAGACCCAGTACTTC
d_call: -; j_call: TRBJ2-5; clone_size: once; v_call: TRBV10-3; cdr3_aa: CAISESLGKETQYF; cdr3_nt: TGTGCCATCAGTGAATCACTAGGGAAAGAGACCCAGTACTTC
d_call: -; j_call: TRBJ2-1; clone_size: -; v_call: TRBV18; cdr3_aa: CASSPRALASYSYNEQFF; cdr3_nt: TGTGCCAGCTCACCACGGGCCCTAGCGAGCTACTCCTACAATGAGCAGTTCTTC
d_call: -; j_call: TRBJ1-1; clone_size: -; v_call: TRBV4-1; cdr3_aa: CASSSRDFLGTEAFF; cdr3_nt: TGCGCCAGCAGCTCCCGGGACTTCTTAGGCACTGAAGCTTTCTTT
d_call: -; j_call: TRBJ1-1; clone_size: -; v_call: TRBV5-1; cdr3_aa: CASSLVSVGGAGNTEAFF; cdr3_nt: TGCGCCAGCAGCTTGGTGTCCGTCGGTGGGGCGGGGAACACTGAAGCTTTCTTT
d_call: -; j_call: TRBJ2-5; clone_size: once; v_call: TRBV6-1; cdr3_aa: CASSEASRTIQETQYF; cdr3_nt: TGTGCCAGCAGTGAAGCGTCCAGGACTATTCAAGAGACCCAGTACTTC
d_call: -; j_call: TRBJ2-6; clone_size: once; v_call: TRBV19; cdr3_aa: CASSGVGANVLTF; cdr3_nt: TGTGCCAGTAGCGGGGTGGGGGCCAACGTCCTGACTTTC
d_call: TRBD2; j_call: TRBJ2-3; clone_size: -; v_call: TRBV7-8; cdr3_aa: CASSLGWGRLAGVDSTDTQYF; cdr3_nt: TGTGCCAGCAGCTTAGGTTGGGGGAGACTAGCGGGGGTTGATAGCACAGATACGCAGTATTTT
d_call: TRBD1; j_call: TRBJ1-5; clone_size: -; v_call: TRBV4-2; cdr3_aa: CASSQDGDRGYQPQHF; cdr3_nt: TGTGCCAGCAGCCAAGATGGGGACAGGGGATATCAGCCCCAGCATTTT
d_call: -; j_call: TRBJ2-3; clone_size: once; v_call: TRBV5-1; cdr3_aa: CASSQEGPRTDTQYF; cdr3_nt: TGCGCCAGCAGCCAGGAGGGACCCCGCACAGATACGCAGTATTTT
d_call: -; j_call: TRBJ1-1; clone_size: -; v_call: TRBV10-2; cdr3_aa: CASSESTGNTEAFF; cdr3_nt: TGCGCCAGCAGTGAGTCGACAGGGAACACTGAAGCTTTCTTT
d_call: -; j_call: TRBJ1-2; clone_size: -; v_call: TRBV7-2; cdr3_aa: CASSLSPGGGPGGGYTF; cdr3_nt: TGTGCCAGCAGCTTATCCCCCGGCGGGGGACCCGGGGGCGGCTACACCTTC
d_call: -; j_call: TRBJ1-4; clone_size: -; v_call: TRBV19; cdr3_aa: CASTGQGIEKLFF; cdr3_nt: TGTGCCAGTACGGGGCAGGGGATTGAAAAACTGTTTTTT
d_call: -; j_call: TRBJ2-1; clone_size: -; v_call: TRBV7-9; cdr3_aa: CASSSTGYNEQFF; cdr3_nt: TGTGCCAGCAGCTCTACAGGATACAATGAGCAGTTCTTC
d_call: TRBD1; j_call: TRBJ1-1; clone_size: -; v_call: TRBV7-3; cdr3_aa: CASSLRATGQGGTEAFF; cdr3_nt: TGTGCCAGCAGCTTAAGGGCTACGGGACAGGGGGGCACTGAAGCTTTCTTT
d_call: -; j_call: TRBJ1-1; clone_size: -; v_call: TRBV6-6; cdr3_aa: CASQRTPNTEAFF; cdr3_nt: TGTGCCAGCCAACGGACCCCGAACACTGAAGCTTTCTTT